Following are 11 T cell receptor beta chains from one sample sequenced in a study of post-analysis software for immune sequencing data. Study-wide findings and caveats: Controls showed lower frequencies than patients for roughly five TRBV segments, and TRBV5-6, TRBV5-1 and TRBV20-1 were among these.

These receptors' antigens are unknown. Carried by the TCR beta cDNA libraries were unique molecular identifiers. Via MiXCR, TCRdb re-called the PCR reads, giving one row per CDR3 protein. This sample has 450,000 to 650,000 distinct CDR3 sequences, with roughly 47% found just once. Input material: blood. The receptors were sampled from a girl aged 5 to 17 with multiple sclerosis.

A note on this clonotype: This sequence may be a read error, since a much larger clone differs from it by one base. The CDR3 is CSAPGLVGYNEQFF. The CDR3 DNA reads as TGCAGTGCTCCAGGACTAGTGGGCTACAATGAGCAGTTCTTC. The J gene is TRBJ2-1, the V gene TRBV20-1, with TRBD2 identical over 7 bases. This CDR3 region has 14 residues. V lost 5 bases, J lost 3 bases, and 7 bases stayed unmatched. Germline CDR1 DFQATT, CDR2 SNEGSKA (reference sequence).

The chain carries TRBV14 and TRBJ2-1; possible D gene TRBD1, 5 bases. This CDR3 contains 17 residues. V lost 2 bases and J 6 bases, leaving 20 bases between the germline ends. Germline V lookup: CDR1 SGHDN, CDR2 FVKESK. CDR3 sequence: CASSQRNAGNFFNEQFF. DNA of the CDR3: TGTGCCAGCAGCCAAAGAAACGCAGGGAATTTTTTCAATGAGCAGTTCTTC.

This clonotype has more than one count but fewer than ten. The chain carries TRBV6-2 or TRBV6-3 and TRBJ2-7; D call uncertain. The CDR3 is 14 residues long. Trimming removed 4 bases at V and 2 bases at J, with 12 bases between. The germline gives CDR1 MNHEY, CDR2 SVGEGT. CDR3 residues: CASSFGLLTYEQYF. Here the CDR3 DNA reads TGTGCCAGCAGTTTCGGGCTCCTGACCTACGAGCAGTACTTC.

The chain links TRBV29-1 to TRBJ1-1; D is uncertain. Germline V gene data show CDR1 as SQVTM and CDR2 as ANQGSEA. Between the trimmed V and J ends, which lost 5 bases and 0 bases, there was a span of 7 bases. The CDR3 has 12 residues. The CDR3 loop is CSVRGLNTEAFF. The CDR3 DNA sequence: TGCAGCGTTCGTGGACTGAACACTGAAGCTTTCTTT.

In this sample, this clonotype turned up once. The V call is TRBV7-9, the J call TRBJ2-7, with 7 nucleotides matching TRBD2. The CDR3 contains 16 residues. CDR1 and CDR2 (germline): SEHNR, FQNEAQ (reference sequence). After removal of 4 bases from V and 2 bases from J, the junction contained 11 bases not matched to a gene. This CDR3 reads CASSSLVFAGAYEQYF. The DNA for the CDR3 is TGTGCCAGCAGCTCCCTGGTTTTCGCGGGAGCCTACGAGCAGTACTTC.

Only a few counts were recorded for this clonotype. J is TRBJ2-7 and V is TRBV7-2; 7 bases are a match to TRBD2. There are 12 residues in the CDR3. Per the germline V gene, CDR1 is SGHTA and CDR2 is FQGNSA. Losses at the gene ends were 6 bases for V and 10 bases for J; bases not matched to a gene: 9. The CDR3 region is CASSSSSGTQYF. CDR3 nucleotide sequence: TGTGCCAGCAGTTCATCTAGCGGTACCCAGTACTTC.

The chain recombines TRBV6-6 with TRBJ1-5, with 8 positions matching TRBD1. Germline CDR1 reads MNHNY; CDR2 reads SVGAGI (reference sequence). The CDR3 is 16 amino acids. Trimming took 5 bases from V and 5 from J; bases not matched to a gene: 11. CDR3: CASSDPDRDIDQPQHF. The DNA of the CDR3 is TGTGCCAGCAGTGACCCGGACAGGGATATCGATCAGCCCCAGCATTTT.

This clonotype turned up a few times. The rearrangement uses TRBV5-1 and TRBJ1-2; no reliable D call. Germline-derived CDR1 and CDR2 are SGHRS and YFSETQ. The germline V and J ends were trimmed by 2 bases and 8 bases, with 10 bases remaining between them. The CDR3 extends over 12 amino acids. The CDR3 reads CASSFEANGYTF. The CDR3 bases are TGCGCCAGCAGCTTTGAAGCCAACGGCTACACCTTC.

The chain links TRBV6-5 to TRBJ1-2; 9 positions agree with TRBD1. The length of the CDR3 is 15 residues. V trimming: 2 bases; J trimming: 5 bases; junction bases outside the gene matches: 6. CDR1 and CDR2 (germline): MNHEY, SVGAGI. CDR3 in DNA: TGTGCCAGCAGTTACAGGACAGGGGAGGGTTATGGCTACACCTTC. It encodes CASSYRTGEGYGYTF.

This clonotype was counted between two and nine times. The CDR3 bases are TGCAGTGCCTCAGGGAGGGAAGGCTACACCTTC. Its protein is CSASGREGYTF. The V call is TRBV20-1, the J call TRBJ1-2, with a tentative D call TRBD1 (5 bases). Germline CDR1 reads DFQATT; CDR2 reads SNEGSKA (reference sequence). V lost 6 bases and J lost 8, with 13 bases in between. The CDR3 extends over 11 amino acids.

This clonotype was recorded a few times. The chain combines TRBV20-1 with TRBJ2-7; 11 bases align to TRBD1. This CDR3 spans 15 amino acids. The junction had 9 bases not matched to a gene; V was cut back by 5 bases and J by 3 bases. Germline V gives CDR1 DFQATT, CDR2 SNEGSKA (reference sequence). CDR3 loop: CSAAGQGAFHYEQYF. CDR3 DNA: TGCAGTGCTGCCGGACAGGGGGCCTTCCACTACGAGCAGTACTTC.